The clone carrying this T cell receptor (beta chain) was counted a few times. Its antigen remains unknown. This sample stems from a study of cytomegalovirus exposure and HLA in healthy donors. Per the germline V gene, CDR1 is SGHNT and CDR2 is YYREEE (reference sequence). The CDR3 is made up of 13 amino acids. V lost 0 bases, J lost 7 bases, and 10 bases lay in between. Study-level results: In a later analysis, V- and J-gene trimming of beta chains associated with a DCLRE1C missense variant, replicated independently.

PCR primers comprised 60 Vbeta and 13 Jbeta primers. TCRdb keeps only in-frame clones here, not all; method: immunoSEQ multiplex PCR. Counted here are some 150,000 clones, around a tenth occurring once; the ten biggest clones make up 1.5% to 2%. The sequencing sample was made of PBMCs. The source of this sequence is a male donor in good health and CMV-seronegative. The V gene is TRBV5-4, the J gene TRBJ1-1; D is unclear. The CDR3 bases are TGTGCCAGCAGCTTGGTACCAGTAAATGAAGCTTTCTTT. Protein product: CASSLVPVNEAFF. The variable domain in full, completed from reference TRBV5-4 and TRBJ1-1, reads ETGVTQSPTHLIKTRGQQVTLRCSSQSGHNTVSWYQQALGQGPQFIFQYYREEENGRGNFPPRFSGLQFPNYSSELNVNALELDDSALYLCASSLVPVNEAFFGQGTRLTVV.